The subject of this entry is one TCR beta chain. This CDR3 is 13 amino acids long. Unmatched junction bases numbered 7, after V lost 10 bases and J lost 2 bases. Germline loops: CDR1 MNHEY, CDR2 SVGAGI. These data are taken from a study of OX40 agonist ivuxolimab in advanced cancers. Study-wide context: Among those enrolled, mean age was about 63 years (range about 23 to 79) and 75% to 85% were male.

Assay: immunoSEQ multiplex PCR; the TCRdb copy retains only in-frame clones and omits some. The sample includes around 67,000 clones, about 85% of them seen just once. This chain uses TRBV6-5 with TRBJ2-7; TRBD2 agrees at 8 bases. The sequence came from an adult with an advanced solid tumor such as melanoma, head and neck, liver or kidney cancer. Sequencing used CD4+ or CD8+ T cells sorted from blood, obtained in a trial of the OX40 agonist ivuxolimab. Written as DNA, the CDR3 is TGTGCCACCAGCGGGAGTGGGGCCTACGAGCAGTACTTC. Protein sequence: CATSGSGAYEQYF.